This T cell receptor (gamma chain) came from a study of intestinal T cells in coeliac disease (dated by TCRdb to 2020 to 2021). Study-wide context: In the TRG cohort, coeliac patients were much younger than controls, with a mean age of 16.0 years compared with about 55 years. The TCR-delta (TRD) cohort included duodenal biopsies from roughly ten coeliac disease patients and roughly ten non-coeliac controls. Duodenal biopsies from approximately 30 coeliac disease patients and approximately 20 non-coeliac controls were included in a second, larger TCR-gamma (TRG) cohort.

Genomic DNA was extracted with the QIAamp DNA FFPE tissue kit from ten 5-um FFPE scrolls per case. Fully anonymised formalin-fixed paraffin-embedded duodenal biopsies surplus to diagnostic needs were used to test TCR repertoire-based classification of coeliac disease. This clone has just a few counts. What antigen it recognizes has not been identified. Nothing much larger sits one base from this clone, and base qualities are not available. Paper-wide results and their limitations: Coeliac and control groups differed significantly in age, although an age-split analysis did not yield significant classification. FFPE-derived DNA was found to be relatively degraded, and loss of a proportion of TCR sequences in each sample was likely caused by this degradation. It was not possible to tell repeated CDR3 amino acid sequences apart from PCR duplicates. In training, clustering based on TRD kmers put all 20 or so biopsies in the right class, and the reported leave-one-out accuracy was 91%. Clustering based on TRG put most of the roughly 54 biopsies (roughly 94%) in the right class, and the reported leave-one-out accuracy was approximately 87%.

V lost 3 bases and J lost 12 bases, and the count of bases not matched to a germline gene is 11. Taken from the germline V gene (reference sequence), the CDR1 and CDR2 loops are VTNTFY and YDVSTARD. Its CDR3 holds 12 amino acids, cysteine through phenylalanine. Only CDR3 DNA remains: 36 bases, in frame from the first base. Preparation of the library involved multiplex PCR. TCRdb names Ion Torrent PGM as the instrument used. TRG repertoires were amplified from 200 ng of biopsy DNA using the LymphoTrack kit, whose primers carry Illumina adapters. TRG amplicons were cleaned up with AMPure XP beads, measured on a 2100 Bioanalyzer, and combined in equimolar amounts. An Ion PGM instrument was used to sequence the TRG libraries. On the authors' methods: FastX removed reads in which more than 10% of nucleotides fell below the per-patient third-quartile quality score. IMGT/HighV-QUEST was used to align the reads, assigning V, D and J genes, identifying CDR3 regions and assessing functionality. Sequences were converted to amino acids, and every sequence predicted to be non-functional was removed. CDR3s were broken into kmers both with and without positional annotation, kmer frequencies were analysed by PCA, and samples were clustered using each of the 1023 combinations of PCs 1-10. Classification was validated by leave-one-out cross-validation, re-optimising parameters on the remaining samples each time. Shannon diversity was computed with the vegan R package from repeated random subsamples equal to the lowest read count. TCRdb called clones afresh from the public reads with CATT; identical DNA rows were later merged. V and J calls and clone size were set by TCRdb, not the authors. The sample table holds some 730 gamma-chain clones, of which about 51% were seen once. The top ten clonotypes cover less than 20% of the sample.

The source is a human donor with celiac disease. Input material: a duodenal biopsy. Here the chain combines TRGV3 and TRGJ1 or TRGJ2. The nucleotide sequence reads TGTGCCACCTGGGACGGCACTCCGGGGAAACTCTTT. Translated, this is CATWDGTPGKLF.